A selection of T cell receptor beta chains follows, all from one sample in a study of early T cells in non-severe SARS-CoV-2 infection. MiXCR was run by TCRdb on the 5' RACE reads, yielding one entry per CDR3 protein. The table records about 48,000 distinct CDR3 sequences, 4.5% to 7% of them present only once. The sequenced sample consisted of whole blood. Source of these receptors: an adult who was a healthcare worker with PCR-confirmed SARS-CoV-2 infection or an uninfected control (not recorded which). Both conserved end residues are part of each CDR3. A D gene is named only where the DNA matches it firmly. Size values are once, few and many counts, or a class for expanded clones, and some rows have none.

clone_size,d_call,v_call,j_call,cdr3_nt,cdr3_aa
many,NA,TRBV12-3/TRBV12-4,TRBJ1-2,TGTGCCAGCAGTTTACATCCGGCGGGGTCGGGCGGCTACACCTTC,CASSLHPAGSGGYTF
NA,NA,TRBV7-8,TRBJ1-2,TGTGCCAGCAGCCCAGGAGAAAAGGCAGTTGTCGATGGCTACACCTTC,CASSPGEKAVVDGYTF
many,NA,TRBV9,TRBJ1-1,TGTGCCAGCAGCGTAGCTCCCCACACTGAAGCTTTCTTT,CASSVAPHTEAFF
many,TRBD1,TRBV29-1,TRBJ2-3,TGCAGCGTTGAAGATCTTGGAGCGCAGGGGGCAAGGGATACGCAGTATTTT,CSVEDLGAQGARDTQYF
NA,TRBD1,TRBV7-8,TRBJ2-7,TGTGCCAGCAGCAGACTCACGGGACAGGGTAACTACGAGCAGTACTTC,CASSRLTGQGNYEQYF
few,TRBD2,TRBV12-3/TRBV12-4,TRBJ2-3,TGTGCCAGCAGCTCCTCTAGCGGGGCCACAGATACGCAGTATTTT,CASSSSSGATDTQYF
many,NA,TRBV5-4,TRBJ2-1,TGTGCCAGCAGCTTGCCGGAGTCCTACAATGAGCAGTTCTTC,CASSLPESYNEQFF
many,TRBD1,TRBV7-8,TRBJ2-2,TGTGCCAGCAGCCGGAATCCCGGGACAGGGTTCGCGAACACCGGGGAGCTGTTTTTT,CASSRNPGTGFANTGELFF
few,TRBD1,TRBV12-3/TRBV12-4,TRBJ2-7,TGTGCCAGCAGTGCGGACAGGGGACCCTACGAGCAGTACTTC,CASSADRGPYEQYF
NA,NA,TRBV7-6,TRBJ2-7,TGTGCCAGCAGCTTAGGGGGCAGTGGCGAGCAGTACTTC,CASSLGGSGEQYF
many,NA,TRBV11-3,TRBJ2-7,TGTGCCAGCAGCTTAGATCTCCCTCCGGGGACGTGGCATGACGAGCAGTACTTC,CASSLDLPPGTWHDEQYF
many,TRBD1,TRBV9,TRBJ1-1,TGTGCCAGCAGCGGGGGACAGGTAATGAACACTGAAGCTTTCTTT,CASSGGQVMNTEAFF
many,NA,TRBV4-1,TRBJ2-7,TGCGCCAGCAGCCAAGATGACGGAGCCTACGAGCAGTACTTC,CASSQDDGAYEQYF
few,NA,TRBV5-6,TRBJ2-7,TGTGCCAGCAGCCCAAGCAGGAGTGCGGGCCCCTACGAGCAGTACTTC,CASSPSRSAGPYEQYF
NA,TRBD2,TRBV18,TRBJ2-5,TGTGCCAGCTCACCCCTTGGACTAGCGGTGGGGGAGACCCAGTACTTC,CASSPLGLAVGETQYF
many,NA,TRBV13,TRBJ1-5,TGTGCCAGCAGCCGGGGACACCTACCGGAGCCCCAGCATTTT,CASSRGHLPEPQHF
many,NA,TRBV12-3/TRBV12-4,TRBJ1-6,TGTGCCAGCAGTTTAGGGGAAGGGAATTCACCCCTCCACTTT,CASSLGEGNSPLHF
many,TRBD1,TRBV18,TRBJ2-6,TGTGCCAGCTCACCCCAGGGACAGGGGGAAGTCTCTGGGGCCAACGTCCTGACTTTC,CASSPQGQGEVSGANVLTF
many,NA,TRBV5-1,TRBJ1-2,TGCGCCAGCAGCTTGGTGGGAGAACTCACACGCTACACCTTC,CASSLVGELTRYTF
many,NA,TRBV11-2,TRBJ1-1,TGTGCCGGAAAATTGGGGGGTGGAACTGAAGCTTTCTTT,CAGKLGGGTEAFF
NA,TRBD2,TRBV6-5,TRBJ2-7,TGTGCCAGCAGCCCAACCCCGGGACTAGCGAACGAGCAGTACTTC,CASSPTPGLANEQYF
many,NA,TRBV9,TRBJ2-5,TGTGCCAGCAGCGTAGAAGGGGCTAGGGAGACCCAGTACTTC,CASSVEGARETQYF
many,NA,TRBV2,TRBJ1-5,TGTGCCAGCAACAAAGGGAGGGGCACGGAGCCCCAGCATTTT,CASNKGRGTEPQHF
many,TRBD1,TRBV23-1,TRBJ2-2,TGCGCCAGCAGTCACCCCCGCACAGGGGGTCGAGACACCGGGGAGCTGTTTTTT,CASSHPRTGGRDTGELFF
many,TRBD2,TRBV4-2,TRBJ2-7,TGTGCCAGCAGCCAAGTATCGGGACTAGGTCCCTTCGTGCAGTACTTC,CASSQVSGLGPFVQYF
many,NA,TRBV20-1,TRBJ2-5,TGCAGTGCTAGAATTCCCCTTGGGCAGGGGGGTAGGGAGACCCAGTACTTC,CSARIPLGQGGRETQYF
many,NA,TRBV12-3/TRBV12-4,TRBJ2-7,TGTGCCAGCAGTTCAAGCGGCACCCCTTCCTACGAGCAGTACTTC,CASSSSGTPSYEQYF
many,TRBD2,TRBV29-1,TRBJ2-1,TGCAGGGTTAGCGGGAGAGTGAGAAATGAGCAGTTCTTC,CRVSGRVRNEQFF